The 13 T cell receptor beta chains given below trace back to one sample, sequenced in a study of cytomegalovirus exposure and HLA in healthy donors (dated by TCRdb to the late 2010s). Libraries came from the immunoSEQ multiplex PCR assay. The multiplex PCR relied on a mix of 60 forward primers for TCR Vbeta segments and 13 reverse primers for TCR Jbeta segments. Drawn from immuneACCESS, this table holds only the in-frame rearrangements with V and J called that TCRdb kept. Clones are partly lost; checked studies trace under half to an unresolved V gene and leave the rest unexplained. The sample has about 95,000 clones on record, about three quarters of them singletons. About 7.7% of the sample belongs to the ten largest clones. Material: PBMCs. These TCRs come from a man in his 60s in good health and CMV-seronegative.

The V and J genes are TRBV7-2 and TRBJ2-2; maybe TRBD2 (5 bases). CDR1 and CDR2 from the germline V gene are SGHTA and FQGNSA. V was shortened by 2 bases and J by 7 bases, with 11 bases between the two germline ends. The CDR3 spans 14 residues. The CDR3, as DNA: TGTGCCAGCAGCTTAAGTGCCGGGGACGGGGAGCTGTTTTTT. Translating it yields CASSLSAGDGELFF. Combining the CDR3 with reference TRBV7-2 and TRBJ2-2 gives the whole variable domain GAGVSQSPSNKVTEKGKDVELRCDPISGHTALYWYRQSLGQGLEFLIYFQGNSAPDKSGLPSDRFSAERTGGSVSTLTIQRTQQEDSAVYLCASSLSAGDGELFFGEGSRLTVL.

This chain uses TRBV5-1 with TRBJ2-7; TRBD2 matches 13 bases. Germline V CDR1 and CDR2: SGHRS, YFSETQ. V shed 4 bases, J shed 4 bases, and the junction held 5 bases outside the gene matches. This CDR3 comprises 15 residues. This CDR3 reads CASSALAGGPYEQYF. Here the CDR3 DNA reads TGCGCCAGCAGCGCACTAGCGGGGGGGCCTTACGAGCAGTACTTC.

This chain links TRBV7-6 with TRBJ2-3; 13 bases are a match to TRBD2. J gave up 7 bases and V 5 bases, and 12 bases lay outside the gene matches. This CDR3 has 17 amino acids. CDR1 is SGHVS, CDR2 FNYEAQ, per germline. CDR3 region: CASSPLLAGGPPNTQYF. The CDR3 DNA reads as TGTGCCAGCAGCCCGTTACTAGCGGGGGGGCCCCCGAATACGCAGTATTTT.

The V call is TRBV11-3, the J call TRBJ2-3; tentative D call: TRBD2 (5 bases). This CDR3 comprises 15 residues. Germline CDR1 and CDR2: SGHNT and YENEEA. V lost 1 base to trimming and J lost 5 bases, with 13 bases between them. The CDR3 loop reads CASSLGQVEEDTQYF. The DNA of the CDR3 is TGTGCCAGCAGCTTAGGTCAGGTGGAGGAAGATACGCAGTATTTT.

The rearrangement links TRBV6-1 to TRBJ2-3, with 9 bases identical to TRBD2. The germline V gene encodes CDR1 MNHNS and CDR2 SASEGT. After removal of 9 bases from V and 0 bases from J, the junction contained 7 bases not matched to a gene. The CDR3 length is 15 residues. This CDR3 is CASLLTSGSTDTQYF. CDR3 DNA: TGTGCCAGTCTCTTGACTAGCGGTAGCACAGATACGCAGTATTTT.

The rearrangement joins TRBV5-1 to TRBJ2-2; a weak D match, TRBD1 (5 bases). The length of the CDR3 is 12 residues. Trimming removed 6 bases from V and 5 bases from J, with 8 bases in between. Germline assignment: CDR1 SGHRS and CDR2 YFSETQ. The CDR3 nucleotides are TGCGCCAGCAACCCAGGGACCGGGGAGCTGTTTTTT. This encodes CASNPGTGELFF.

V and J are TRBV7-6 and TRBJ2-5, with TRBD1 identical over 12 bases. The germline V gene encodes CDR1 SGHVS and CDR2 FNYEAQ. V was pared by 6 bases and J by 5 bases, with 7 bases of the junction left unmatched. This CDR3 comprises 15 residues. This chain's CDR3 is CASRKGQGAWETQYF. DNA for the CDR3: TGTGCCAGCAGGAAGGGACAGGGGGCTTGGGAGACCCAGTACTTC.

The chain employs TRBV5-1 and TRBJ2-1; TRBD1 is a possible D gene (6 bases). The CDR3 is made up of 15 amino acids. Germline-derived CDR1 and CDR2 are SGHRS and YFSETQ. V was shortened by 0 bases and J by 3 bases, with 10 bases between the two germline ends. Here the CDR3 reads CASSLVGDNYNEQFF. CDR3 nucleotides: TGCGCCAGCAGCTTGGTAGGGGACAACTACAATGAGCAGTTCTTC. Based on the CDR3 plus reference TRBV5-1 and TRBJ2-1, the full variable domain is KAGVTQTPRYLIKTRGQQVTLSCSPISGHRSVSWYQQTPGQGLQFLFEYFSETQRNKGNFPGRFSGRQFSNSRSEMNVSTLELGDSALYLCASSLVGDNYNEQFFGPGTRLTVL.

The count of this clone is one. The gene calls are TRBV19 and TRBJ2-3; tentative D call: TRBD1 (5 bases). The CDR3 runs 13 residues. Trimming took 5 bases from V and 5 from J, leaving 11 bases between them. Germline V gene data show CDR1 as LNHDA and CDR2 as SQIVND (reference sequence). The CDR3 region has the DNA TGTGCCAGTAGTGCATCCAGGGAAGATACGCAGTATTTT. It specifies CASSASREDTQYF.

The chain uses TRBV19 and TRBJ2-7; possibly TRBD1 for D (6 bases). This CDR3 region has 14 residues. Germline loops: CDR1 LNHDA, CDR2 SQIVND (reference sequence). The ends were cut back, 7 bases at V and 7 bases at J, with 20 bases in the middle. CDR3 sequence (DNA): TGTGCCAGTACCAACACACTAAGGGGGAGTGAGCAGTACTTC. Translated, it gives CASTNTLRGSEQYF.

This rearrangement joins TRBV30 to TRBJ1-1, with 8 bases aligning to TRBD1. CDR3 size: 15 residues. The trim removed 0 bases at V and 4 bases at J, leaving 7 bases unmatched. Germline V gives CDR1 GTSNPN, CDR2 SVGIG (reference sequence). The CDR3 nucleotides are TGTGCCTGGAGTGTTGGGACAGGCCGGCGCACTGAAGCTTTCTTT. The encoded protein is CAWSVGTGRRTEAFF.

V is TRBV27 and J is TRBJ1-1; D remains unclear. CDR1 MNHEY and CDR2 SMNVEV come from the germline V gene (reference sequence). CDR3 size: 13 residues. Trimming cost V 3 bases and J 4 bases, with 9 bases left between them. The CDR3 DNA reads as TGTGCCAGCAGTTTGTCCGGGAGCACTGAAGCTTTCTTT. Translating gives CASSLSGSTEAFF.

The genes are TRBV15 and TRBJ2-1; 8 nucleotides line up with TRBD2. Germline V gene data show CDR1 as LNHNV and CDR2 as YYDKDF (reference sequence). There are 16 residues in the CDR3. After removal of 5 bases from V and 4 bases from J, the junction contained 10 bases not matched to a gene. CDR3 amino acids: CATSGAERGTYNEQFF. The CDR3 DNA reads as TGTGCCACCAGCGGAGCAGAGCGGGGGACTTACAATGAGCAGTTCTTC.